This T cell receptor (beta chain) was recovered during a study of OX40 agonist ivuxolimab in advanced cancers. Some background on the complete study: Ivuxolimab was a fully human IgG2 agonistic monoclonal antibody targeting the costimulatory receptor OX40 (CD134). The purpose of peripheral TCRbeta sequencing was to test whether ivuxolimab changed TCR sequence diversity and led to clonal T-cell expansion. Prior anti-PD-1, anti-PD-L1 or anti-CTLA-4 therapy was permitted, and checkpoint inhibitors had been received by roughly 40% of dose-escalation patients. Intravenous ivuxolimab was administered to patients every 2 weeks at six dose levels: 0.01, 0.1, 0.3, 1.5, 3 and 10 mg/kg. A male proportion of 82.7% and a mean age of approximately 55 years, ranging from about 23 to 79, were recorded for the dose-escalation cohort. The paper reports the monotherapy dose-escalation portion (N of about 50 patients) of the phase I ivuxolimab trial. Of the approximately 50 dose-escalation patients, hepatocellular carcinoma was present in about 20, melanoma in roughly 15, renal cell carcinoma in 9 and head and neck cancer in 9. Partial responses occurred in three dose-escalation patients: two with cutaneous melanoma and one with hepatocellular carcinoma. Here is what the overall study found, with its caveats: In partial responders in the 0.1-3.0 mg/kg groups, normalized peripheral clonal expansion was found to be among the lowest, especially among CD8+ T cells. The antigen specificity of the clonally expanded peripheral T cells was not determined. After ivuxolimab, more expanded clones were found on average in CD8+ T cells than in CD4+ T cells. At doses of 0.1 to 3.0 mg/kg, clonal expansion of both CD4+ and CD8+ blood T cells was observed from baseline to week 6. Low levels of normalized T-cell clonal expansion were also shown by some nonresponding patients.

This clone was seen only a few times. Its specific antigen is unknown. Qualities for individual bases were not recorded, and no much larger clone is one base off. The trial excluded patients who had a history of autoimmune disease or were on systemic immunosuppression. In every dose cohort, peripheral blood was drawn for TCR sequencing at baseline, cycle 4 day 1, and cycle 7 day 1. The samples were taken from a phase I, first-in-human, multicenter, open-label dose-escalation trial of ivuxolimab. Adults with locally advanced or metastatic melanoma, renal cell carcinoma, hepatocellular carcinoma or head and neck squamous cell carcinoma were enrolled in the trial. Before TCR sequencing, CD4+ T cells and CD8+ T cells were sorted from peripheral blood as separate populations. To sequence the TCRbeta CDR3 region, genomic DNA was isolated from the sorted cells. TCRbeta CDR3 regions were sequenced using the immunoSEQ Assay. TCRdb holds this immuneACCESS table with in-frame rearrangements only. Some clones are missing; in checked studies, unresolved V genes explain under half, and the rest has no known cause. Within this sample are approximately 60,000 clones, with 80% to 85% of them counted one time only. Almost 0.65% of the sample goes to the ten largest clones.

Relative to germline, V is 3 bases shorter and J is 0 bases shorter, with 8 bases between their ends. The CDR3 spans 13 residues, from the cysteine through the phenylalanine. Only the CDR3 region is kept as DNA, spanning 39 bases read in frame from base 1. According to the germline V gene (reference sequence), CDR1 reads GTSNPN and CDR2 reads SVGIG. The rearrangement combines TRBV30 with TRBJ1-2; too little of a D gene remains to name it. The specimen comprised CD4+ or CD8+ T cells sorted from blood, sampled in a trial of the OX40 agonist ivuxolimab. The clonotype comes from an adult with an advanced solid tumor such as melanoma, head and neck, liver or kidney cancer. The DNA sequence is TGTGCCTGGAGCTATGGGCCTAACTATGGCTACACCTTC. It encodes CAWSYGPNYGYTF. The CDR3 plus the reference TRBV30 and TRBJ1-2 genes for the other parts give the full variable domain: SQTIHQWPATLVQPVGSPLSLECTVEGTSNPNLYWYRQAAGRGLQLLFYSVGIGQISSEVPQNLSASRPQDRQFILSSKKLLLSDSGFYLCAWSYGPNYGYTFGSGTRLTVV.